The sequence of this TCR beta chain was determined in a study of cytomegalovirus exposure and HLA in healthy donors. Across the whole study: There were a few hundred genotyped donors. Of these, roughly 82% fell in the genetic ancestry cluster associated with self-reported Caucasian donors. Findings of the study overall: Association of a missense DCLRE1C variant with TCR beta V- and J-gene trimming was reported in a later analysis. Using a false discovery rate of 0.05, a later analysis showed that approximately 17,000 TCR beta sequences were associated with HLA alleles. Reported findings show TCR beta sequences accurately forecast HLA-A and HLA-B alleles in most subjects.

On this clone: What it binds is unknown.

This CDR3 comprises 16 residues. The germline CDR1 and CDR2 sequences are SEHNR and FQNEAQ (reference sequence). V was pared by 8 bases and J by 4 bases, with 11 bases of the junction left unmatched. Amplification used 60 Vbeta primers and 13 Jbeta primers. The repertoire was sequenced with immunoSEQ multiplex PCR; TCRdb's copy has only in-frame clones and lacks some. This sample's table has tens of thousands of clones. The chain couples TRBV7-9 to TRBJ2-1; 10 bases are shared with TRBD2. Source material: PBMCs. The receptor was isolated from a female donor in good health and CMV-seropositive. This CDR3 reads CASLPPGLATYNEQFF. The CDR3 coding sequence is TGTGCCAGCTTACCTCCGGGACTAGCGACTTACAATGAGCAGTTCTTC.